This section outlines one TCR beta chain sequence together with its context. Antigen specificity is unknown. Total RNA extraction produced at least 5 micrograms (per sample) for the study. This sample is part of a study of blood T cells in healthy people across ages. A second PCR of roughly 7 to 11 cycles used a sample-barcoded 5' primer and a J-beta primer mix. Each cDNA molecule received a tag from a template-switch adaptor that had 12 random nucleotides. Using its own MiXCR run on the 5' RACE reads, TCRdb lists one record per CDR3 protein. The sample consists of 780,000 or so distinct CDR3 sequences, roughly 56% of them appearing once. Study observations and caveats: A roughly linear fall in TCR beta diversity per million T cells was seen with increasing age. Estimated diversity, derived from one million T cells, was regarded as an underestimate.

This receptor was identified in a man between 35 and 55 years old in good health. The sequencing sample was made of blood.

The CDR3 spells CASSLTGGGQFF. In DNA, the CDR3 is TGTGCCAGCAGTTTGACAGGGGGAGGGCAGTTCTTC. The rearrangement links TRBV6-6 to TRBJ2-1; 9 nucleotides match TRBD1. J was trimmed by 12 bases and V by 4 bases; bases with no gene match: 4. CDR3 length equals 12 residues. Germline loops: CDR1 MNHNY, CDR2 SVGAGI (reference sequence).